The clone carrying this T cell receptor beta chain appeared a few times. Its antigen remains unidentified. This sample is part of a study of T-cell memory formation after mild COVID-19. For the study at large: Clusters were largely donor specific.

Study observations and caveats: Contracting CD4+ clones were located mainly in CM and EM, and CD8+ clones in EMRA. Pre-infection memory already had some responding clones, implying cross-reactive memory joined.

This CDR3 region has 18 residues. Germline lookup yields CDR1 LNHDA and CDR2 SQIVND (reference sequence). The V and J ends lost 1 base and 6 bases respectively, with 25 bases between them. Barcoded TCR alpha and TCR beta cDNA libraries with UMIs came from 5'RACE using constant-segment primers. TCRdb reanalysed the 5' RACE reads using MiXCR and keeps one entry per CDR3 protein. The sample records around 300,000 distinct CDR3 sequences, roughly 18% being singletons. V is TRBV19 and J is TRBJ2-7; D might be TRBD2 (5 bases). The sample consisted of PBMCs or a T cell subset sorted from them (not recorded which). The origin of this receptor is a man between 18 and 35 years old who had mild COVID-19 (a few samples of this study predate the infection). Cell type and time point are not known. DNA for the CDR3: TGTGCCAGTAGTATAGCCGGAGACGGAGGCTTAGGGATTGCCGAGCAGTACTTC. This gives the protein CASSIAGDGGLGIAEQYF.